The 18 T cell receptor beta chains below were found in one sample sequenced in a study of long-term antiretroviral therapy in people with HIV. It was version v3.0 of the immunoSEQ assay that was run at survey level. This table comes from immunoSEQ multiplex PCR, and its TCRdb copy is limited to in-frame clones, with some not included. This repertoire shows about 39,000 clones, approximately 85% found once; its top ten account for over 5.5%. The material sequenced was unsorted PBMCs, taken 3.1 years after starting antiretroviral therapy. The source is a woman aged 45-65 years with HIV.

The V call is TRBV7-9, the J call TRBJ2-1; D might be TRBD1 or TRBD2, each matching 6 bases. The germline gives CDR1 SEHNR, CDR2 FQNEAQ (reference sequence). The length of the CDR3 is 11 residues. Between the trimmed V and J ends, which lost 4 bases and 13 bases, there was a span of 11 bases. CDR3: CASSSGGSQFF. The CDR3 DNA follows: TGTGCCAGCAGCTCCGGGGGCTCACAGTTCTTC.

This chain connects TRBV4-1 to TRBJ1-5; D is unclear. This CDR3 is built from 16 residues. The V gene lost 0 bases and the J gene lost 3 bases, with 12 bases spanning the gap. Germline V gives CDR1 MGHRA, CDR2 YSYEKL. This CDR3 is CASSQDLGRVNQPQHF. The CDR3 bases are TGCGCCAGCAGCCAAGATCTTGGCCGAGTCAATCAGCCCCAGCATTTT.

The chain uses TRBV9 and TRBJ2-2; TRBD2 is a possible D gene (6 bases). Looked up from germline, CDR1 is SGDLS and CDR2 is YYNGEE. Trimming pared 6 bases from V and 1 base from J, leaving 10 bases between. There are 14 residues in the CDR3. The CDR3 protein is CASKAGLNTGELFF. The CDR3 nucleotides read TGTGCCAGCAAGGCGGGGTTGAACACCGGGGAGCTGTTTTTT.

For the CDR3, the DNA is TGTGCCAGCAGTCCAAGGACAGGGGGCACCTACGAGCAGTACTTC. Its protein product is CASSPRTGGTYEQYF. The chain combines TRBV6-5 with TRBJ2-7; 11 bases are a match to TRBD1. The CDR3 covers 15 residues. CDR1 and CDR2 (germline): MNHEY, SVGAGI. V shed 5 bases and J 2 bases; nucleotides not matched to a gene: 5.

The genes are TRBV9 and TRBJ1-3, with D possibly being TRBD1 (5 bases). V lost 0 bases and J 0 bases, leaving 10 bases between the germline ends. The CDR3 spans 16 residues. Germline V lookup: CDR1 SGDLS, CDR2 YYNGEE. In DNA form, the CDR3 reads TGTGCCAGCAGCGTAGAGGGACCGAGCTCTGGAAACACCATATATTTT. Translating gives CASSVEGPSSGNTIYF.

This rearrangement joins TRBV7-9 to TRBJ1-1; maybe TRBD1 (5 bases). Germline CDR1 reads SEHNR; CDR2 reads FQNEAQ (reference sequence). Trimming stripped 5 bases from V and 4 bases from J, with 20 bases between. CDR3 length equals 16 residues. Written as DNA, the CDR3 is TGTGCCAGCAGCGTTGACAAGGGGAGGAGTAGCACTGAAGCTTTCTTT. Amino acids: CASSVDKGRSSTEAFF.

This clone was picked up a small number of times. This CDR3 reads CASSSYGYTF. DNA of the CDR3: TGTGCCAGCAGCTCGTATGGCTACACCTTC. The chain links TRBV7-9 to TRBJ1-2; the D is unclear. The CDR3 sequence is 10 residues long. The germline V gene has CDR1 SEHNR and CDR2 FQNEAQ (reference sequence). V shed 4 bases and J shed 5 bases, with 2 bases lying between them.

The chain recombines TRBV5-5 with TRBJ1-6; the D is unclear. CDR3 size: 15 residues. V was pared by 4 bases and J by 7 bases, with 15 bases between. In germline, CDR1 is SGHKS, CDR2 YYEKEE (reference sequence). The CDR3 DNA sequence: TGTGCCAGCAGCCCTCTTCTGGGGAAAAATTCACCCCTCCACTTT. This sequence encodes CASSPLLGKNSPLHF.

This chain connects TRBV5-1 to TRBJ1-6; no reliable D call. The V gene's germline CDR1 is SGHRS and CDR2 YFSETQ. V gave up 4 bases and J gave up 5 bases, with 13 bases separating them. This CDR3 spans 15 amino acids. The CDR3 coding sequence is TGCGCCAGCAGCGTGGACGGTTCGCATAATTCACCCCTCCACTTT. Its translation: CASSVDGSHNSPLHF.

This clone has just one count. The rearrangement joins TRBV11-2 to TRBJ2-3, with 8 bases fitting TRBD1. CDR1 and CDR2 from the germline V gene are SGHAT and FQNNGV. There are 17 residues in the CDR3. The V and J ends lost 5 bases and 2 bases, in that order; junction bases with no gene match: 12. CDR3 sequence reads: CASSVSTGAGSTDTQYF. CDR3 coding DNA: TGTGCCAGCAGCGTCTCGACAGGGGCCGGGTCCACAGATACGCAGTATTTT. The variable domain in full, completed from reference TRBV11-2 and TRBJ2-3, reads EAGVAQSPRYKIIEKRQSVAFWCNPISGHATLYWYQQILGQGPKLLIQFQNNGVVDDSQLPKDRFSAERLKGVDSTLKIQPAKLEDSAVYLCASSVSTGAGSTDTQYFGPGTRLTVL.

The chain is built from TRBV19 and TRBJ2-7; 8 positions agree with TRBD1. Per germline, CDR1 LNHDA and CDR2 SQIVND (reference sequence). The ends lost 6 bases at V and 0 bases at J; junction bases unmatched: 1. The CDR3 covers 13 residues. The CDR3 coding sequence is TGTGCCAGTAGGGGGACAGGCTCCTACGAGCAGTACTTC. Translated, it gives CASRGTGSYEQYF. Combining the CDR3 with reference TRBV19 and TRBJ2-7 gives the whole variable domain DGGITQSPKYLFRKEGQNVTLSCEQNLNHDAMYWYRQDPGQGLRLIYYSQIVNDFQKGDIAEGYSVSREKKESFPLTVTSAQKNPTAFYLCASRGTGSYEQYFGPGTRLTVT.

The V gene is TRBV2, the J gene TRBJ1-2; 9 bases fit TRBD1. V was pared by 3 bases and J by 7 bases, with 9 bases of the junction left unmatched. There are 15 residues in the CDR3. Germline V gene data show CDR1 as SNHLY and CDR2 as FYNNEI. The chain's CDR3 is CASSEEDRGYGGYTF. DNA of the CDR3: TGTGCCAGCAGTGAGGAGGACAGGGGATATGGTGGCTACACCTTC.

This clone was picked up one time. This sequence joins TRBV6-1 and TRBJ2-7; the match to TRBD1 covers 11 bases. CDR3 length: 14 amino acids. Germline assignment: CDR1 MNHNS and CDR2 SASEGT. After removal of 4 bases from V and 4 bases from J, the junction contained 3 bases not matched to a gene. In DNA, the CDR3 is TGTGCCAGCAGTGGGGACAGGGGGGCATACGAGCAGTACTTC. Translation gives CASSGDRGAYEQYF.

This sequence joins TRBV6-5 and TRBJ2-3; D remains unclear. Germline CDR1 MNHEY, CDR2 SVGAGI. V dropped 0 bases and J dropped 6 bases, with 16 bases sitting between them. The CDR3 runs to 16 residues. CDR3 nucleotides: TGTGCCAGCAGTTACTCTCGCTACCCGAGATGGGATACGCAGTATTTT. It codes for CASSYSRYPRWDTQYF.

This clone was picked up a small number of times. V and J are TRBV2 and TRBJ2-7; 12 bases map to TRBD2. CDR3 length: 16 residues. The germline V gene encodes CDR1 SNHLY and CDR2 FYNNEI. With V trimmed by 5 bases and J by 7 bases, 12 bases remained unmatched. The CDR3 coding sequence is TGTGCCAGCAGTCGGGGTTGGACTAGCGGGGTGGAGGAGCAGTACTTC. This encodes CASSRGWTSGVEEQYF. Supplemented by reference TRBV2 and TRBJ2-7, the full variable domain reads EPEVTQTPSHQVTQMGQEVILRCVPISNHLYFYWYRQILGQKVEFLVSFYNNEISEKSEIFDDQFSVERPDGSNFTLKIRSTKLEDSAMYFCASSRGWTSGVEEQYFGPGTRLTVT.

The chain uses TRBV6-6 and TRBJ1-5; maybe TRBD1 (5 bases). CDR1 is MNHNY and CDR2 is SVGAGI in the germline V gene (reference sequence). The CDR3 sequence is 13 residues long. V lost 6 bases to trimming and J lost 4 bases, with 10 bases between them. In nucleotides, the CDR3 is TGTGCCAGCAGCTTGGGGCTGAATCAGCCCCAGCATTTT. This codes for CASSLGLNQPQHF.

V gene TRBV21-1 combines with J gene TRBJ2-7. TRBV21-1 is a known pseudogene. The CDR3 contains 13 residues. The DNA for the CDR3 is TGTGCCAGCAGCAAAGGTGGATCCTACGAGCAGTACTTC. It encodes CASSKGGSYEQYF.

The chain carries TRBV15 and TRBJ2-1; 9 bases fit TRBD1. The trim removed 4 bases at V and 4 bases at J, leaving 5 bases unmatched. From germline, CDR1 is LNHNV and CDR2 YYDKDF (reference sequence). The CDR3 length is 15 residues. This CDR3 is CATSTRGQGYNEQFF. The CDR3 DNA follows: TGTGCCACCAGCACGAGGGGACAGGGTTACAATGAGCAGTTCTTC.